This T cell receptor beta chain was obtained from a study of blood T cell repertoires in COVID-19. Study-wide context: Researchers got acute and convalescent COVID-19 samples from the United States, Italy and Spain. T cells, B-cell-depleted T cells, or PBMCs supplied cDNA or gDNA.

Sequencing was performed with immunoSEQ multiplex PCR; in TCRdb, only in-frame clones are kept and a portion is missing. The sample lists about 160,000 clones, roughly 84% occurring once. The CDR3 totals 13 residues. Germline V gives CDR1 SQVTM, CDR2 ANQGSEA. V lost 4 bases to trimming and J lost 11 bases; unmatched junction nucleotides: 11. This TCR derives from a woman aged 80 or over with active or convalescent COVID-19. Source material: peripheral blood. V gene TRBV29-1 combines with J gene TRBJ1-1, with 9 bases aligning to TRBD1. The CDR3 DNA sequence: TGCAGCGTTGTAAGGACAGGGGATGGTCCGGCTTTCTTT. Its translation: CSVVRTGDGPAFF.